The sequence of this TCR beta chain was determined in a study of cytomegalovirus exposure and HLA in healthy donors. Use of 60 Vbeta and 13 Jbeta primers characterized the PCR. The table came from immunoSEQ multiplex PCR; TCRdb's copy has only in-frame clones and leaves some out. The sample has hundreds of thousands of clones, approximately 83% seen once. CDR1 and CDR2 (germline): SGHNT, YYREEE (reference sequence). V gave up 6 bases and J gave up 0 bases; unmatched junction bases: 5. The CDR3 sequence is 14 residues long. The specimen was PBMCs. The chain employs TRBV5-4 and TRBJ2-7; 8 positions agree with TRBD1. This receptor was identified in a boy under 10 years old in good health and CMV-seronegative. The CDR3 DNA reads as TGTGCCAGCAAGACGGGACAGGCCTCCTACGAGCAGTACTTC. Translated: CASKTGQASYEQYF. The entire variable domain, with the rest obtained from reference TRBV5-4 and TRBJ2-7, is as follows: ETGVTQSPTHLIKTRGQQVTLRCSSQSGHNTVSWYQQALGQGPQFIFQYYREEENGRGNFPPRFSGLQFPNYSSELNVNALELDDSALYLCASKTGQASYEQYFGPGTRLTVT.